The 26 T cell receptor beta chains given below trace back to one sample, sequenced in a study of blood T cell repertoires in COVID-19. Measured with immunoSEQ multiplex PCR; TCRdb has only the in-frame clones, and not every one. The sample contains tens of thousands of clones, approximately 85% of which appear only once. Specimen: peripheral blood. These receptors all come from a woman older than 75 with COVID-19, enrolled during active disease.

The gene calls are TRBV28 and TRBJ1-5; maybe TRBD1 (6 bases). This CDR3 has 15 residues. Germline V gene sequence: CDR1 MDHEN, CDR2 SYDVKM. The ends were cut back, 4 bases at V and 2 bases at J, with 12 bases in the middle. CDR3 protein: CASSSTGHRNQPQHF. DNA for the CDR3: TGTGCCAGCAGTTCGACGGGACACCGCAATCAGCCCCAGCATTTT.

The rearrangement links TRBV6-4 to TRBJ2-2; D gene uncertain. CDR1 and CDR2 from the germline V gene are MRHNA and SNTAGT. This CDR3 spans 14 amino acids. Trimming left V 2 bases short and J 6 bases short, with 10 bases between. DNA of the CDR3: TGTGCCAGCAGTGACGATGAATCGGCCGGGGAGCTGTTTTTT. Encoded protein: CASSDDESAGELFF.

The chain employs TRBV29-1 and TRBJ2-3; 8 positions agree with TRBD1. Trimming at V came to 6 bases and at J to 0 bases, leaving 5 bases not matched to a gene. Germline loops: CDR1 SQVTM, CDR2 ANQGSEA. The CDR3 length is 14 residues. Here the CDR3 reads CSVDGTGSTDTQYF. The CDR3 DNA reads TGCAGCGTCGACGGGACAGGCAGCACAGATACGCAGTATTTT.

The chain links TRBV18 to TRBJ1-1; D not resolved. The CDR3 contains 18 residues. With 1 base removed from V and 0 bases from J, the gap between germline ends came to 18 bases. CDR1 and CDR2 from the germline V gene are KGHSH and LQKENI. CDR3 amino acids: CASSPLTWEPDLNTEAFF. CDR3 coding DNA: TGTGCCAGCTCACCACTTACATGGGAGCCGGATTTGAACACTGAAGCTTTCTTT.

Note on this clone: Other nucleotide sequences in the sample specify the same CDR3. The chain combines TRBV18 with TRBJ2-3; weak D call: TRBD1 (5 bases). Germline CDR1 is KGHSH and CDR2 is LQKENI. V lost 1 base and J lost 0, with 8 bases in between. There are 15 residues in the CDR3. CDR3 region: CASSPLGASTDTQYF. The CDR3, as DNA: TGTGCCAGCTCACCACTTGGGGCCAGCACAGATACGCAGTATTTT.

This clone appeared a single time. CDR3 amino acids: CASSQASGLQQYF. CDR3 in DNA: TGTGCCAGCAGCCAAGCCTCGGGACTTCAGCAGTACTTC. The chain combines TRBV3-1 (or the pseudogene TRBV3-2) with TRBJ2-7; possibly TRBD2 for D (6 bases). The ends were cut back, 1 base at V and 8 bases at J, with 12 bases in the middle. The CDR3 sequence is 13 residues long. Germline CDR1 and CDR2: LGHDT and YNNKEL (reference sequence).

The V gene is TRBV18, the J gene TRBJ1-4; 8 bases align to TRBD1. Germline CDR1 reads KGHSH; CDR2 reads LQKENI. This CDR3 is built from 14 residues. V was clipped by 4 bases and J by 8 bases; unmatched bases: 6. For the CDR3, the DNA is TGTGCCAGCTCACTAGGACAGGGAGAGGAAAAACTGTTTTTT. Its translation is CASSLGQGEEKLFF.

This clone showed up just once. This sequence joins TRBV4-1 and TRBJ2-3, with 7 bases lining up with TRBD2. CDR1 is MGHRA and CDR2 is YSYEKL in the germline V gene. The CDR3 consists of 14 residues. Losses at the gene ends were 2 bases for V and 5 bases for J; bases not matched to a gene: 4. Here the CDR3 DNA reads TGCGCCAGCAGCCAATTAACTAGCGAAGATACGCAGTATTTT. This codes for CASSQLTSEDTQYF.

The V call is TRBV6-5, the J call TRBJ2-5; D possibly corresponds to TRBD2 (5 bases). This CDR3 is 14 amino acids long. Germline V gives CDR1 MNHEY, CDR2 SVGAGI. V shed 6 bases and J shed 7 bases, with 18 bases lying between them. CDR3 amino acids: CASRRLSGSGTQYF. CDR3 DNA: TGTGCCAGCAGGCGACTGAGCGGCTCGGGGACCCAGTACTTC.

This chain links TRBV7-8 with TRBJ1-5; 10 positions match TRBD1. This CDR3 spans 15 amino acids. Germline V gene sequence: CDR1 SGHVS, CDR2 FQNEAQ. Losses at the gene ends were 5 bases for V and 6 bases for J; bases not matched to a gene: 7. The CDR3 DNA sequence: TGTGCCAGCAGCATCGACAGGGGGCGAGGTCAGCCCCAGCATTTT. It encodes CASSIDRGRGQPQHF.

J is TRBJ2-3 and V is TRBV3-1 (or the pseudogene TRBV3-2), with TRBD1 identical over 8 bases. Unmatched junction bases numbered 1, after V lost 0 bases and J lost 2 bases. The CDR3 is 15 residues long. The germline gives CDR1 LGHDT, CDR2 YNNKEL (reference sequence). The CDR3 is CASSQDRGPTDTQYF. CDR3 nucleotides: TGTGCCAGCAGCCAAGACAGGGGGCCCACAGATACGCAGTATTTT.

This clone appeared a few times. The rearrangement links TRBV30 to TRBJ1-1, with D possibly being TRBD1 (6 bases). Trimming stripped 4 bases from V and 4 bases from J, with 16 bases between. The CDR3 has 14 amino acids. CDR1 is GTSNPN and CDR2 is SVGIG in the germline V gene (reference sequence). CDR3 residues: CAWNLKGGSTEAFF. CDR3 sequence (DNA): TGTGCCTGGAACCTAAAGGGGGGGTCCACTGAAGCTTTCTTT.

The CDR3 protein is CATSRDRGQDGYTF. CDR3 nucleotide sequence: TGTGCCACCAGCCGGGACAGGGGGCAGGACGGCTACACCTTC. This chain uses TRBV15 with TRBJ1-2; 12 bases match TRBD1. In germline, CDR1 is LNHNV, CDR2 YYDKDF (reference sequence). The CDR3 consists of 14 residues. The V segment lost 5 bases and the J segment 8 bases; nucleotides outside the gene matches: 6.

This clone was found many times. The chain combines TRBV7-2 with TRBJ1-5; D might be TRBD1 (5 bases). V shed 5 bases and J shed 0 bases, with 17 bases lying between them. Germline values: CDR1 SGHTA, CDR2 FQGNSA. CDR3 length equals 17 residues. CDR3 sequence: CASSPQGQLYSNQPQHF. The CDR3 coding sequence is TGTGCCAGCAGCCCCCAGGGCCAGCTTTATAGCAATCAGCCCCAGCATTTT.

The chain has TRBV6-6 and TRBJ2-7; TRBD1 matches 9 bases. CDR1 is MNHNY and CDR2 is SVGAGI in the germline V gene (reference sequence). With 6 bases clipped from V and 1 base from J, the junction kept 7 bases outside the gene matches. This CDR3 comprises 15 residues. CDR3 in amino acids: CASRTPGQGSYEQYF. The CDR3, as DNA: TGTGCCAGCAGAACACCCGGACAGGGGTCCTACGAGCAGTACTTC.

V gene TRBV5-1 combines with J gene TRBJ1-2; 7 nucleotides agree with TRBD1. Germline CDR1 and CDR2: SGHRS and YFSETQ. V trimming: 0 bases; J trimming: 3 bases; junction bases outside the gene matches: 11. This CDR3 spans 17 amino acids. The CDR3 region is CASSLDFWRGRDYGYTF. CDR3 nucleotides: TGCGCCAGCAGCTTGGATTTCTGGAGGGGGCGCGACTATGGCTACACCTTC.

This chain uses TRBV28 with TRBJ2-6; 8 positions agree with TRBD1. Unmatched junction bases numbered 4, after V lost 5 bases and J lost 4 bases. CDR3 length: 15 amino acids. CDR1 and CDR2 (germline): MDHEN, SYDVKM. The CDR3, as DNA: TGTGCCAGCAGTAACAGGGGGAAAGGGGCCAACGTCCTGACTTTC. Its protein is CASSNRGKGANVLTF.

V is TRBV27 and J is TRBJ2-2, with unresolved D. Per germline, CDR1 MNHEY and CDR2 SMNVEV (reference sequence). The CDR3 sequence is 14 residues long. The ends were cut back, 3 bases at V and 3 bases at J, with 8 bases in the middle. Written as DNA, the CDR3 is TGTGCCAGCAGTTTTCTCGGGTACACCGGGGAGCTGTTTTTT. Translating it yields CASSFLGYTGELFF.

This clone was recorded once. V usage is TRBV2 and J usage is TRBJ2-5; 11 nucleotides match TRBD2. Germline V gene lookup returns CDR1 SNHLY and CDR2 FYNNEI. Trimming at V came to 5 bases and at J to 3 bases, leaving 8 bases not matched to a gene. The CDR3 has 16 residues. CDR3 in amino acids: CASSPLAGGPEETQYF. In DNA, the CDR3 is TGTGCCAGCAGTCCCCTAGCGGGGGGCCCTGAAGAGACCCAGTACTTC. The whole variable domain, filled in from reference TRBV2 and TRBJ2-5, reads EPEVTQTPSHQVTQMGQEVILRCVPISNHLYFYWYRQILGQKVEFLVSFYNNEISEKSEIFDDQFSVERPDGSNFTLKIRSTKLEDSAMYFCASSPLAGGPEETQYFGPGTRLLVL.

This CDR3 is CASSRDRYNEQFF. DNA of the CDR3: TGTGCCAGCAGCCGGGACAGGTACAATGAGCAGTTCTTC. The genes are TRBV6-5 and TRBJ2-1; 8 nucleotides match TRBD1. The CDR3 covers 13 residues. CDR1 is MNHEY, CDR2 SVGAGI, per germline. V lost 6 bases and J lost 4; bases outside the gene matches: 2.

This chain joins TRBV7-8 and TRBJ1-1; a possible D gene is TRBD1 (5 bases). CDR3 length: 16 amino acids. V lost 1 base and J 6 bases, leaving 18 bases between the germline ends. The germline V gene encodes CDR1 SGHVS and CDR2 FQNEAQ. The CDR3: CASSLVSFGGSPEAFF. In nucleotides, the CDR3 is TGTGCCAGCAGCTTAGTATCTTTCGGGGGTTCTCCTGAAGCTTTCTTT.

This clone was found once. This chain links TRBV7-2 with TRBJ2-2, with 12 bases lining up with TRBD2. CDR3 length: 17 amino acids. The V and J ends lost 5 bases and 4 bases, in that order; junction bases with no gene match: 8. CDR1 and CDR2 from the germline V gene are SGHTA and FQGNSA. The CDR3 DNA reads as TGTGCCAGCAGCCTCGGACTAGCGGGGATCCGCACCGGGGAGCTGTTTTTT. Protein: CASSLGLAGIRTGELFF.

Only one count was recorded for this clone. V usage is TRBV6-2 or TRBV6-3 and J usage is TRBJ2-5; D gene unclear. Per the germline V gene, CDR1 is MNHEY and CDR2 is SVGEGT. V lost 4 bases, J lost 7 bases, and 10 bases lay in between. The CDR3 is 12 residues long. The DNA for the CDR3 is TGTGCCAGCAGTTCCGGGTCGCGGACCCAGTACTTC. It translates to CASSSGSRTQYF.

This clone was counted a single time. The chain employs TRBV9 and TRBJ2-3; D is perhaps TRBD2 (5 bases). The CDR3 covers 17 residues. V was clipped by 4 bases and J by 4 bases, with 22 bases between them. Germline loops: CDR1 SGDLS, CDR2 YYNGEE. The CDR3 spells CASSPSRAPLGADTQYF. In nucleotides, the CDR3 is TGTGCCAGCAGCCCTTCTCGAGCGCCACTGGGAGCAGATACGCAGTATTTT.

V usage is TRBV12-5 and J usage is TRBJ2-3; D is perhaps TRBD1 (5 bases). Trimming took off 7 bases at V and 3 bases at J, with 20 bases between the two ends. The germline gives CDR1 LGHNT, CDR2 FRNRAP. The CDR3 is made up of 16 amino acids. The CDR3 DNA sequence: TGTGCTAGTGCGACTGAAAGGGGCGGTTGGACAGATACGCAGTATTTT. It yields the protein CASATERGGWTDTQYF.

This sequence joins TRBV15 and TRBJ1-2, with D tentatively TRBD1 (5 bases). The CDR3 runs to 15 residues. Per germline, CDR1 LNHNV and CDR2 YYDKDF (reference sequence). V gave up 4 bases and J gave up 2 bases, with 14 bases separating them. The CDR3 DNA is TGTGCCACCAGCACCCCGGGACTTCTAAACTATGGCTACACCTTC. This sequence encodes CATSTPGLLNYGYTF.